Each of the 31 T cell receptor beta chains below was sequenced from the same sample in a study of cytomegalovirus exposure and HLA in healthy donors (dated by TCRdb to the late 2010s). Libraries were prepared through the immunoSEQ multiplex PCR assay. A mixture of 60 forward primers for TCR Vbeta segments and 13 reverse primers for TCR Jbeta segments was used in the multiplex PCR. TCRdb obtained this table from immuneACCESS and retained in-frame rearrangements with V and J assigned. These tables miss some clones; where compared with another copy, unresolved V genes account for less than half of the shortfall, and the remainder is unexplained. For this sample the table gives roughly 120,000 clones, of which 67% were detected only once. Of the sample, roughly 8.7% is held by the ten largest clones. Sequenced: PBMCs. The receptors originated from a man aged 18 to 30 in good health and CMV-seropositive.

This chain joins TRBV2 and TRBJ1-5; 9 nucleotides match TRBD1. The CDR3 is 18 residues long. J lost 0 bases, V lost 6 bases, and 12 bases had no gene match. CDR1 and CDR2 (germline): SNHLY, FYNNEI. CDR3 sequence: CASSRPGQGVLSNQPQHF. The CDR3 DNA follows: TGTGCCAGCAGCCGACCGGGACAGGGAGTTCTTAGCAATCAGCCCCAGCATTTT. Full variable domain (missing parts from reference TRBV2 and TRBJ1-5): EPEVTQTPSHQVTQMGQEVILRCVPISNHLYFYWYRQILGQKVEFLVSFYNNEISEKSEIFDDQFSVERPDGSNFTLKIRSTKLEDSAMYFCASSRPGQGVLSNQPQHFGDGTRLSIL.

The CDR3, as DNA: TGTGCCACCAGCAGAGATAGTACAGTCAATGAAAAACTGTTTTTT. As protein: CATSRDSTVNEKLFF. This chain connects TRBV15 to TRBJ1-4; D ambiguous. Germline V lookup: CDR1 LNHNV, CDR2 YYDKDF (reference sequence). This CDR3 is 15 amino acids long. The V end was cut by 0 bases, the J end by 5 bases, with 10 bases between.

J is TRBJ2-3 and V is TRBV5-6, with 13 nucleotides matching TRBD2. This CDR3 contains 17 residues. Losses at the gene ends were 4 bases for V and 6 bases for J; bases not matched to a gene: 11. Germline loops: CDR1 SGHDT, CDR2 YYEEEE. This CDR3 reads CASSGGLAGWRRDTQYF. The CDR3 bases are TGTGCCAGCAGCGGGGGACTAGCGGGGTGGCGGCGGGATACGCAGTATTTT. Filled out from reference TRBV5-6 and TRBJ2-3, the complete variable domain reads DAGVTQSPTHLIKTRGQQVTLRCSPKSGHDTVSWYQQALGQGPQFIFQYYEEEERQRGNFPDRFSGHQFPNYSSELNVNALLLGDSALYLCASSGGLAGWRRDTQYFGPGTRLTVL.

The chain links TRBV15 to TRBJ2-3; TRBD2 matches 15 bases. CDR1 and CDR2 (germline): LNHNV, YYDKDF (reference sequence). The CDR3 is 17 amino acids. With 5 bases clipped from V and 6 bases from J, the junction kept 9 bases outside the gene matches. The CDR3 coding sequence is TGTGCCACCAGCGACCGGACTAGCGGGGGGGCCGGGGATACGCAGTATTTT. Translated: CATSDRTSGGAGDTQYF.

The chain employs TRBV13 and TRBJ2-3; D is unclear. The CDR3 length is 16 residues. Germline lookup yields CDR1 PRHDT and CDR2 FYEKMQ (reference sequence). V was pared by 5 bases and J by 1 base, with 16 bases between. CDR3 region: CASSMKALYGTDTQYF. The CDR3 DNA follows: TGTGCCAGCAGCATGAAAGCCCTCTATGGCACAGATACGCAGTATTTT.

This chain joins TRBV5-1 and TRBJ2-7; D ambiguous. The CDR3 runs 12 residues. Between the trimmed V and J ends, which lost 2 bases and 2 bases, there was a span of 5 bases. The germline CDR1 and CDR2 sequences are SGHRS and YFSETQ. The chain's CDR3 is CASSFNPYEQYF. The CDR3, as DNA: TGCGCCAGCAGCTTCAATCCCTACGAGCAGTACTTC.

The chain joins TRBV6-6 to TRBJ2-5; no definite D call. CDR1 MNHNY and CDR2 SVGAGI come from the germline V gene (reference sequence). The CDR3 consists of 12 residues. Trimming removed 10 bases at V and 0 bases at J, with 9 bases between. The CDR3 region is CATRLDQETQYF. In nucleotides, the CDR3 is TGTGCCACACGGCTAGACCAAGAGACCCAGTACTTC.

V and J are TRBV2 and TRBJ2-2, with D possibly TRBD2 on 5 matching bases. Trimming removed 7 bases at V and 3 bases at J, with 6 bases between. The CDR3 totals 12 residues. From germline, CDR1 is SNHLY and CDR2 FYNNEI. CDR3 coding DNA: TGTGCCAGCATGGGAGACACCGGGGAGCTGTTTTTT. Amino acid sequence: CASMGDTGELFF. Variable domain in full (rest from reference TRBV2 and TRBJ2-2): EPEVTQTPSHQVTQMGQEVILRCVPISNHLYFYWYRQILGQKVEFLVSFYNNEISEKSEIFDDQFSVERPDGSNFTLKIRSTKLEDSAMYFCASMGDTGELFFGEGSRLTVL.

The V call is TRBV18, the J call TRBJ1-4; D unclear. Trimming removed 3 bases at V and 4 bases at J, with 9 bases between. Per germline, CDR1 KGHSH and CDR2 LQKENI. CDR3 length: 14 amino acids. In DNA form, the CDR3 reads TGTGCCAGCTCACCCGGGTCCTTTAATGAAAAACTGTTTTTT. It encodes CASSPGSFNEKLFF.

This sequence joins TRBV7-9 and TRBJ2-1; 8 bases fit TRBD1. This CDR3 is 15 amino acids long. Per germline, CDR1 SEHNR and CDR2 FQNEAQ (reference sequence). V shed 11 bases, J shed 5 bases, and the junction held 14 bases outside the gene matches. The CDR3 DNA follows: TGTGCCTCCCACCCCCGGGACAGGAGTAACAATGAGCAGTTCTTC. Protein sequence: CASHPRDRSNNEQFF.

This rearrangement joins TRBV14 to TRBJ1-4; TRBD1 might be the D (6 bases). Trimming took off 3 bases at V and 8 bases at J, with 16 bases between the two ends. From germline, CDR1 is SGHDN and CDR2 FVKESK. The CDR3 spans 15 residues. The CDR3 DNA is TGTGCCAGCAGCCAGCAAGGACAGACCAAAGAAAAACTGTTTTTT. Encoded protein: CASSQQGQTKEKLFF.

The chain is built from TRBV10-3 and TRBJ2-1; a weak D match, TRBD2 (6 bases). V was shortened by 6 bases and J by 7 bases, with 19 bases between the two germline ends. CDR3 size: 15 residues. CDR1 is ENHRY and CDR2 is SYGVKD in the germline V gene. The CDR3, as DNA: TGTGCCATCAGGGGGCGGGGTGTGATGGCTAATGAGCAGTTCTTC. This translates into CAIRGRGVMANEQFF.

J is TRBJ2-3 and V is TRBV6-5, with TRBD2 identical over 7 bases. With V trimmed by 7 bases and J by 5 bases, 6 bases remained unmatched. Germline V CDR1 and CDR2: MNHEY, SVGAGI. CDR3 length: 13 residues. The CDR3 reads CASTHPGGDTQYF. Here the CDR3 DNA reads TGTGCCAGCACCCACCCGGGGGGAGATACGCAGTATTTT.

The rearrangement joins TRBV27 to TRBJ2-7, with a possible D match to TRBD2 (5 bases). CDR1 is MNHEY and CDR2 is SMNVEV in the germline V gene (reference sequence). The CDR3 runs 14 residues. The V end was cut by 2 bases, the J end by 0 bases, with 8 bases between. As DNA, the CDR3 is TGTGCCAGCAGTTTACGAGGGTTCTCCTACGAGCAGTACTTC. Translated: CASSLRGFSYEQYF.

Here the CDR3 reads CASSSTVLSTDTQYF. For the CDR3, the DNA is TGTGCCAGTAGTAGTACAGTACTGAGCACAGATACGCAGTATTTT. The chain is built from TRBV19 and TRBJ2-3, with D uncertain. The CDR3 is 15 residues long. CDR1 LNHDA and CDR2 SQIVND come from the germline V gene (reference sequence). V lost 4 bases and J lost 0, with 11 bases in between.

The chain is built from TRBV5-1 and TRBJ1-1; perhaps TRBD1 as D (6 bases). The CDR3 runs 13 residues. Germline V gene sequence: CDR1 SGHRS, CDR2 YFSETQ. The V and J ends lost 4 bases and 4 bases respectively, with 11 bases between them. In nucleotides, the CDR3 is TGCGCCAGCAGCCCCTCCAGGGGCACTGAAGCTTTCTTT. Its translation: CASSPSRGTEAFF.

This clone came up a few times. The chain has TRBV5-4 and TRBJ2-2, with TRBD1 identical over 7 bases. The trim removed 3 bases at V and 7 bases at J, leaving 6 bases unmatched. CDR1 is SGHNT and CDR2 is YYREEE in the germline V gene (reference sequence). The CDR3 consists of 14 residues. CDR3 bases: TGTGCCAGCAGCTACGGACAGGCCGGCGGGGAGCTGTTTTTT. The encoded protein is CASSYGQAGGELFF.

V usage is TRBV6-6 and J usage is TRBJ1-2, with D perhaps matching TRBD1 (5 bases). Trimming stripped 0 bases from V and 4 bases from J, with 6 bases between. Germline assignment: CDR1 MNHNY and CDR2 SVGAGI (reference sequence). This CDR3 spans 13 amino acids. In DNA form, the CDR3 reads TGTGCCAGCAGTTACTCGACAGCCTATGGCTACACCTTC. Translation gives CASSYSTAYGYTF.

The genes are TRBV6-1 and TRBJ1-2; 7 bases fit TRBD1. CDR1 is MNHNS, CDR2 SASEGT, per germline. J lost 4 bases, V lost 6 bases, and 11 bases had no gene match. The CDR3 is 15 residues long. CDR3 DNA sequence: TGTGCCAGCAGGGGCGGTTCCGGGACAGCCTATGGCTACACCTTC. It is translated as CASRGGSGTAYGYTF.

This clone was observed a single time. The CDR3 region is CASSGGVDQPQHF. DNA of the CDR3: TGTGCCAGCAGCGGCGGAGTCGATCAGCCCCAGCATTTT. The chain employs TRBV9 and TRBJ1-5; the D is unclear. The CDR3 covers 13 residues. Germline V gene lookup returns CDR1 SGDLS and CDR2 YYNGEE. Trimming stripped 3 bases from V and 5 bases from J, with 9 bases between.

The chain recombines TRBV19 with TRBJ1-1; TRBD1 might be the D (5 bases). From germline, CDR1 is LNHDA and CDR2 SQIVND (reference sequence). The CDR3 totals 17 residues. Deletions cut 7 bases from V and 0 bases from J, with 21 bases between. CDR3 protein: CASTQTDLNFMNTEAFF. CDR3 sequence (DNA): TGTGCCAGTACCCAGACAGACCTTAACTTCATGAACACTGAAGCTTTCTTT.

The rearrangement uses TRBV27 and TRBJ2-1; D gene unclear. This CDR3 contains 14 residues. V gave up 5 bases and J gave up 8 bases, with 16 bases separating them. CDR1 and CDR2 (germline): MNHEY, SMNVEV (reference sequence). CDR3 sequence reads: CASSPRESEHEQFF. The DNA of the CDR3 is TGTGCCAGCAGTCCTCGCGAATCCGAGCATGAGCAGTTCTTC.

This chain uses TRBV4-2 with TRBJ2-3; 10 bases fit TRBD1. This CDR3 is 15 amino acids long. V trimming: 5 bases; J trimming: 3 bases; junction bases outside the gene matches: 5. Germline values: CDR1 LGHNA, CDR2 YNFKEQ. CDR3 coding DNA: TGTGCCAGCAGCAATGGACAGGGGGATACAGATACGCAGTATTTT. Amino acid sequence: CASSNGQGDTDTQYF.

The chain combines TRBV11-3 with TRBJ2-1; 11 bases agree with TRBD2. The trim removed 4 bases at V and 7 bases at J, leaving 15 bases unmatched. Germline assignment: CDR1 SGHNT and CDR2 YENEEA. The CDR3 covers 18 residues. For the CDR3, the DNA is TGTGCCAGCAGCTCTCCCCGGGGTAGCGGGGGGGCCCGTAATGAGCAGTTCTTC. Translating it yields CASSSPRGSGGARNEQFF.

The sample holds one count of this clone. The rearrangement joins TRBV29-1 to TRBJ2-1; possibly TRBD2 for D (6 bases). The CDR3 runs 14 residues. Between the trimmed V and J ends, which lost 6 bases and 0 bases, there was a span of 12 bases. The germline V gene encodes CDR1 SQVTM and CDR2 ANQGSEA. The CDR3 reads CSVPRGSSYNEQFF. The CDR3 nucleotides read TGCAGCGTCCCGCGGGGAAGCTCCTACAATGAGCAGTTCTTC.

This sequence joins TRBV6-1 and TRBJ1-2, with 7 positions matching TRBD1. J was trimmed by 0 bases and V by 6 bases; bases with no gene match: 4. The CDR3 contains 14 residues. CDR1 MNHNS and CDR2 SASEGT come from the germline V gene. The CDR3 loop reads CASRTGQANYGYTF. The CDR3 coding sequence is TGTGCCAGCAGGACCGGACAGGCTAACTATGGCTACACCTTC.

This clone was seen a handful of times. The chain couples TRBV19 to TRBJ1-5, with D possibly being TRBD1 (6 bases). Germline V gives CDR1 LNHDA, CDR2 SQIVND (reference sequence). The CDR3 length is 15 residues. V was clipped by 6 bases and J by 5 bases, with 17 bases between them. CDR3 protein: CASSPDSQSHQPQHF. The DNA of the CDR3 is TGTGCCAGTAGCCCGGACAGCCAGTCCCATCAGCCCCAGCATTTT.

The chain couples TRBV11-2 to TRBJ2-1; 7 nucleotides align to TRBD1. Looked up from germline, CDR1 is SGHAT and CDR2 is FQNNGV. The CDR3 is 16 amino acids. The ends lost 3 bases at V and 9 bases at J; junction bases unmatched: 14. The CDR3 is CASSFTRENRGGEQFF. CDR3 coding DNA: TGTGCCAGCAGCTTTACCCGGGAAAACAGGGGCGGTGAGCAGTTCTTC.

The gene calls are TRBV19 and TRBJ1-2, with TRBD1 identical over 12 bases. This CDR3 has 17 residues. Per the germline V gene, CDR1 is LNHDA and CDR2 is SQIVND (reference sequence). J gave up 1 base and V 4 bases, and 7 bases lay outside the gene matches. CDR3 sequence reads: CASSKRDRGLINYGYTF. CDR3 sequence (DNA): TGTGCCAGTAGTAAAAGGGACAGGGGGCTAATTAACTATGGCTACACCTTC.

The chain uses TRBV5-6 and TRBJ1-2; D remains ambiguous. The germline gives CDR1 SGHDT, CDR2 YYEEEE. The CDR3 sequence is 15 residues long. V lost 4 bases to trimming and J lost 4 bases, with 17 bases between them. CDR3 region: CASSTRNRPAYGYTF. CDR3 DNA: TGTGCCAGCAGCACGCGCAACCGTCCCGCCTATGGCTACACCTTC.

This chain uses TRBV15 with TRBJ2-7; D is perhaps TRBD1 (5 bases). V was clipped by 3 bases and J by 6 bases, with 12 bases between them. The germline CDR1 and CDR2 sequences are LNHNV and YYDKDF (reference sequence). The CDR3 extends over 13 amino acids. The CDR3 protein is CATSSHWGREQYF. Written as DNA, the CDR3 is TGTGCCACCAGCAGTCACTGGGGCCGCGAGCAGTACTTC.